This TCR beta chain was profiled in a study of shared clonotypes between healthy human individuals. CDR1 is MDHEN and CDR2 is SYDVKM in the germline V gene. The V gene lost 1 base and the J gene lost 2 bases, with 17 bases spanning the gap. CDR3 length: 17 amino acids. Clones were read by immunoSEQ multiplex PCR, and TCRdb kept only the in-frame ones, dropping some. There are roughly 720,000 clones in the sample; 80% to 95% occur only once, and 34% lies in the top ten. Sequencing input: memory CD8+ T cells from PBMCs. The subset here: CD45RO+ cells pooled with CCR7-negative TemRA cells. The chain joins TRBV28 to TRBJ2-5; D unresolved. The TCR sequence derives from a man younger than 35 in good health. Some clones in this sample may be carry-over from other donors' samples. CDR3 loop: CASSLLTPVSGQETQYF. The CDR3 DNA sequence: TGTGCCAGCAGTTTATTAACTCCCGTTTCCGGGCAAGAGACCCAGTACTTC.